This T cell receptor (beta chain) was obtained from a study of shared clonotypes between healthy human individuals. Looking at the study overall: Three plates were used per donor for CD4 naive, three for CD4 memory, two for CD8 naive and one for CD8 memory.

For this clone: What it recognizes is unknown.

The assay was immunoSEQ multiplex PCR, and TCRdb's table has in-frame clones only and misses some. Altogether fewer than 850,000 clones are present, about two thirds being singletons, with the ten largest covering under 2%. Study findings and constraints: The sharing of approximately 5.1% of naive CD4 clonotypes was seen across a handful of donors.

The specimen sequenced was memory CD4+ T cells sorted from blood. Subset denoted: CD45RA-negative fraction. The TCR was taken from a woman aged 25 to 39 in good health.

The DNA for the CDR3 is TGTGCCAGTTCGACAGGGGTCCGTCTAACTAATGAAAAACTGTTTTTT. Its protein product is CASSTGVRLTNEKLFF. This chain joins TRBV19 and TRBJ1-4, with TRBD1 matching 8 bases. The CDR3 length is 16 residues. Germline CDR1 LNHDA, CDR2 SQIVND (reference sequence). With V trimmed by 8 bases and J by 1 base, 9 bases remained unmatched.